This TCR beta chain was sequenced during a study of T cells in Graves' hyperthyroidism and ophthalmopathy. Findings and caveats of the study: Ophthalmopathy and stable hyperthyroidism were told apart by a 13 V-J model. Blood also held most thyroid clonotypes expanded beyond 0.001.

Comments on this clonotype: What it binds is not known.

Per the germline V gene, CDR1 is MDHEN and CDR2 is SYDVKM. There are 12 residues in the CDR3. The V end was cut by 7 bases, the J end by 9 bases, with 16 bases between. RNA transcripts were the template for amplifying TCR beta CDR3 regions. Initially, a first-round RT-PCR of the TCR CDR3 employed the HTBI primer set. Each CDR3 protein gets one entry after TCRdb re-called the multiplex PCR reads with MiXCR. The sample yields nearly 250,000 distinct CDR3 sequences, approximately 24% seen once. For ophthalmopathy patients, the Clinical Activity Score was at least 3 and the NOSPECS grade at least 4; duration was under 3 months. The authors obtained PBMCs from about 9 ml of fresh peripheral blood.

The source is a middle-aged woman with Graves' ophthalmopathy. Sample: blood. The rearrangement joins TRBV28 to TRBJ2-7, with D tentatively TRBD2 (6 bases). CDR3 in DNA: TGTGCCAGCATACCATTTAGGGGAGGGCAGTACTTC. This encodes CASIPFRGGQYF.